These 21 T cell receptor beta chains were sequenced from one sample in a study of naive and memory T cell subsets. An equimolar mix of two oligonucleotides served as the beta constant-region primer for TRBC1 and TRBC2. Four rounds of PCR amplified the ligated cDNA using nested alpha and beta constant-region primers plus SP2. TCRdb used MiXCR to reprocess the UMI-ligation and nested PCR reads, holding one entry per CDR3 protein. The data show 85,000 or so distinct CDR3 sequences, about 8.2% seen once. The sequencing input was naive CD8+ T cells from blood. These receptors came from a human donor in good health.

This clonotype was counted a few times. V and J are TRBV29-1 and TRBJ2-7; 7 nucleotides align to TRBD1. The CDR3 length is 14 residues. V lost 3 bases to trimming and J lost 2 bases; unmatched junction nucleotides: 7. Germline assignment: CDR1 SQVTM and CDR2 ANQGSEA. For the CDR3, the DNA is TGCAGCGTTGATGGCGCAGGGGGTGCCTACGAGCAGTACTTC. Amino acids: CSVDGAGGAYEQYF.

The sample holds many counts of this clonotype. The chain has TRBV27 and TRBJ1-6, with TRBD1 matching 9 bases. J lost 7 bases, V lost 0 bases, and 7 bases had no gene match. The CDR3 covers 17 residues. The germline V gene encodes CDR1 MNHEY and CDR2 SMNVEV (reference sequence). The CDR3: CASSLSLYRGLNSPLHF. The DNA for the CDR3 is TGTGCCAGCAGTTTATCGTTGTACAGGGGGCTAAATTCACCCCTCCACTTT.

Written as DNA, the CDR3 is TGCGCCAGCAGAAGGGACTATAAGGTGACCGATGAGCAGTTCTTC. It translates to CASRRDYKVTDEQFF. This chain uses TRBV10-1 with TRBJ2-1; 7 positions agree with TRBD2. This CDR3 contains 15 residues. Germline V CDR1 and CDR2: WNHNN, SYGVQD (reference sequence). V shed 6 bases and J 8 bases; nucleotides not matched to a gene: 13.

At least ten counts were recorded for this clonotype. The CDR3, as DNA: TGTGCCAGCAGCCCTAGCAAGGTGCTCTCCTACGAGCAGTACTTC. It is translated as CASSPSKVLSYEQYF. The chain uses TRBV7-9 and TRBJ2-7, with a tentative D call TRBD2 (5 bases). The CDR3 is made up of 15 amino acids. CDR1 and CDR2 (germline): SEHNR, FQNEAQ (reference sequence). V gave up 5 bases and J gave up 0 bases, with 14 bases separating them.

The chain uses TRBV29-1 and TRBJ2-1; D gene unclear. Germline-derived CDR1 and CDR2 are SQVTM and ANQGSEA. Trimming left V 4 bases short and J 9 bases short, with 7 bases between. CDR3 length: 10 amino acids. CDR3 sequence reads: CSVVFTEQFF. CDR3 DNA sequence: TGCAGCGTTGTTTTCACTGAGCAGTTCTTC.

The chain employs TRBV29-1 and TRBJ2-1, with 10 positions matching TRBD2. This CDR3 region has 17 residues. The junction had 13 bases not matched to a gene; V was cut back by 0 bases and J by 8 bases. Germline V gene lookup returns CDR1 SQVTM and CDR2 ANQGSEA. CDR3 bases: TGCAGCGTTGAAGATCCGGGTGGCCTAGCGGGAGAGTATGAGCAGTTCTTC. This gives the protein CSVEDPGGLAGEYEQFF.

This clonotype was seen many times. The chain employs TRBV20-1 and TRBJ2-7; tentative D call: TRBD1 (6 bases). Trimming stripped 6 bases from V and 6 bases from J, with 9 bases between. Germline V gives CDR1 DFQATT, CDR2 SNEGSKA (reference sequence). The CDR3 contains 10 residues. CDR3 loop: CSAQGTEQYF. As DNA, the CDR3 is TGCAGTGCCCAGGGGACCGAGCAGTACTTC.

In its sample, this clonotype was seen a few times. This chain uses TRBV6-1 with TRBJ1-2; D unclear. CDR3 length: 17 amino acids. The ends were cut back, 0 bases at V and 4 bases at J, with 18 bases in the middle. Germline assignment: CDR1 MNHNS and CDR2 SASEGT. The CDR3 coding sequence is TGTGCCAGCAGTGAAGCGCCCAGGAGGACCGAGACCTATGGCTACACCTTC. Its protein product is CASSEAPRRTETYGYTF.

This chain connects TRBV4-1 to TRBJ2-7, with D perhaps matching TRBD1 (5 bases). V was clipped by 1 base and J by 1 base, with 20 bases between them. Germline V gene data show CDR1 as MGHRA and CDR2 as YSYEKL. CDR3 size: 18 residues. CDR3: CASSQALSTVQMSYEQYF. CDR3 nucleotide sequence: TGCGCCAGCAGCCAAGCCCTTTCGACAGTTCAAATGTCCTACGAGCAGTACTTC.

Many counts were recorded for this clonotype. The chain recombines TRBV7-6 with TRBJ2-3; D call uncertain. The CDR3 sequence is 11 residues long. Looked up from germline, CDR1 is SGHVS and CDR2 is FNYEAQ. V lost 5 bases, J lost 2 bases, and 2 bases lay in between. The CDR3 region is CASSNTDTQYF. The CDR3, as DNA: TGTGCCAGCAGCAACACAGATACGCAGTATTTT. The variable domain in full, with the rest retrieved from reference TRBV7-6 and TRBJ2-3, is GAGVSQSPRYKVTKRGQDVALRCDPISGHVSLYWYRQALGQGPEFLTYFNYEAQQDKSGLPNDRFSAERPEGSISTLTIQRTEQRDSAMYRCASSNTDTQYFGPGTRLTVL.

V is TRBV16 and J is TRBJ1-1; no reliable D call. V lost 5 bases, J lost 6 bases, and 10 bases lay in between. This CDR3 comprises 12 residues. CDR1 is KGHSY, CDR2 FQNENV, per germline. The CDR3 is CASSTRRSEAFF. The CDR3 DNA is TGTGCCAGCAGCACCCGGAGGTCTGAAGCTTTCTTT.

The table lists this clonotype with a few counts. J is TRBJ1-6 and V is TRBV7-2, with 9 bases fitting TRBD1. Germline V gene sequence: CDR1 SGHTA, CDR2 FQGNSA. CDR3 length: 15 residues. The V gene end was trimmed by 6 bases and the J gene end by 11 bases; junction bases not matched to a gene: 11. This CDR3 is CASSLPGQGFPPLHF. The CDR3 DNA sequence: TGTGCCAGCAGTTTACCGGGACAGGGCTTTCCACCCCTCCACTTT.

A few counts support this clonotype. V usage is TRBV29-1 and J usage is TRBJ1-6; D not certain. Germline-derived CDR1 and CDR2 are SQVTM and ANQGSEA. The CDR3 totals 18 residues. Trimming shortened V by 1 base and J by 0 bases, and 16 bases separated the two germline ends. The CDR3 DNA reads as TGCAGCGTTGAAGTATCGCCCCCCGCTAGCTCCTATAATTCACCCCTCCACTTT. It yields the protein CSVEVSPPASSYNSPLHF.

This clonotype was seen a few times. This rearrangement joins TRBV6-1 to TRBJ2-1; D is possibly TRBD1 (5 bases). Germline V gives CDR1 MNHNS, CDR2 SASEGT. The CDR3 spans 14 residues. Trimming removed 5 bases from V and 8 bases from J, with 16 bases in between. CDR3 loop: CASSIGARADEQFF. The CDR3 DNA follows: TGTGCCAGCAGTATAGGGGCTCGGGCAGATGAGCAGTTCTTC.

Many counts were recorded for this clonotype. The chain uses TRBV29-1 and TRBJ1-2, with 9 bases aligning to TRBD1. Germline V gene data show CDR1 as SQVTM and CDR2 as ANQGSEA. The CDR3 sequence is 14 residues long. Trimming cost V 4 bases and J 6 bases; bases outside gene matches: 9. DNA of the CDR3: TGCAGCGTTGGTCGGTCGGACAGGGGCGATGGCTACACCTTC. Translating gives CSVGRSDRGDGYTF.

This clonotype has a handful of counts. V gene TRBV29-1 combines with J gene TRBJ2-5; the match to TRBD2 covers 7 bases. Germline loops: CDR1 SQVTM, CDR2 ANQGSEA. With V trimmed by 3 bases and J by 3 bases, 4 bases remained unmatched. The CDR3 extends over 13 amino acids. The CDR3 region has the DNA TGCAGCGTTGATATGGGAGGGAAAGAGACCCAGTACTTC. Its translation is CSVDMGGKETQYF.

In its sample, this clonotype was seen many times. The chain links TRBV6-5 to TRBJ2-2; no reliable D call. Germline loops: CDR1 MNHEY, CDR2 SVGAGI. This CDR3 has 12 residues. V was cut by 3 bases and J by 6 bases, with 5 bases left in between. CDR3 region: CASSYSAGELFF. CDR3 in DNA: TGTGCCAGCAGTTATTCGGCCGGGGAGCTGTTTTTT.

There are many counts of this clonotype. The chain couples TRBV29-1 to TRBJ2-7; D is possibly TRBD2 (6 bases). The CDR3 sequence is 11 residues long. Looked up from germline, CDR1 is SQVTM and CDR2 is ANQGSEA. Trimming stripped 8 bases from V and 5 bases from J, with 13 bases between. CDR3 bases: TGCAGCACGGGGGAGCAACACGAGCAGTACTTC. Encoded protein: CSTGEQHEQYF.

Points on this clonotype: This could be a read error, since a much larger clone is one nucleotide away. V usage is TRBV4-2 and J usage is TRBJ2-3; the match to TRBD2 covers 8 bases. From germline, CDR1 is LGHNA and CDR2 YNFKEQ. CDR3 length equals 14 residues. CDR3 in DNA: TGTGCCAGCAGCCGGGGACTAGGTGACGATACGCACTATTTT. It codes for CASSRGLGDDTHYF.

V and J are TRBV28 and TRBJ1-1, with unresolved D. The germline V gene has CDR1 MDHEN and CDR2 SYDVKM. This CDR3 contains 14 residues. The germline V and J ends were trimmed by 1 base and 2 bases, with 8 bases remaining between them. In nucleotides, the CDR3 is TGTGCCAGCAGTTTATCGCGAAGCAACACTGAAGCTTTCTTT. Translation: CASSLSRSNTEAFF.

The chain couples TRBV6-2 or TRBV6-3 to TRBJ2-5; D not certain. The germline V gene has CDR1 MNHEY and CDR2 SVGEGT. The CDR3 covers 13 residues. Deletions cut 4 bases from V and 0 bases from J, with 6 bases between. Here the CDR3 DNA reads TGTGCCAGCAGTTCCTCGAACCAAGAGACCCAGTACTTC. It specifies CASSSSNQETQYF.